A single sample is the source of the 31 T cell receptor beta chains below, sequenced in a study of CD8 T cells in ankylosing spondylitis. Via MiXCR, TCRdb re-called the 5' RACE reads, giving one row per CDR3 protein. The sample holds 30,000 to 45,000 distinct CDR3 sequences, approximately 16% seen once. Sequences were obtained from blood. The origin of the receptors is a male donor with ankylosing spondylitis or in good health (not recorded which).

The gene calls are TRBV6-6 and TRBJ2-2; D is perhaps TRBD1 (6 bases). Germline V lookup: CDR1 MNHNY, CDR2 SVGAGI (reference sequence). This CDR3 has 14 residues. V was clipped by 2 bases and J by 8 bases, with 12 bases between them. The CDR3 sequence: CASSYNRVSGELFF. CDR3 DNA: TGTGCCAGCAGTTACAACAGGGTTTCGGGGGAGCTGTTTTTT.

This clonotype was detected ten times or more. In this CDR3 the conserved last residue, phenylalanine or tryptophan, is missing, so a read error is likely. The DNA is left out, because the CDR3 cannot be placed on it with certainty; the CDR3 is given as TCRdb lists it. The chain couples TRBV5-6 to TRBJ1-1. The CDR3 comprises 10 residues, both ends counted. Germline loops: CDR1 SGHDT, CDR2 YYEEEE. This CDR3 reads CASSRSDIIR.

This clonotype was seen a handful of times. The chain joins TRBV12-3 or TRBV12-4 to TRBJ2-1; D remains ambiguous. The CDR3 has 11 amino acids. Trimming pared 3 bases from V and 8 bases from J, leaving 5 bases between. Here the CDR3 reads CASSFGHEQFF. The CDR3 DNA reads TGTGCCAGCAGTTTTGGCCATGAGCAGTTCTTC.

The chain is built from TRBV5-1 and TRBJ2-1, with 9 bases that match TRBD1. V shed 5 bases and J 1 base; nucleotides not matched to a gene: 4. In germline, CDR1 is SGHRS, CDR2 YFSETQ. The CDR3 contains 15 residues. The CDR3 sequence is CASSRGTGSYNEQFF. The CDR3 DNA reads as TGCGCCAGCAGTAGAGGGACAGGGTCCTACAATGAGCAGTTCTTC.

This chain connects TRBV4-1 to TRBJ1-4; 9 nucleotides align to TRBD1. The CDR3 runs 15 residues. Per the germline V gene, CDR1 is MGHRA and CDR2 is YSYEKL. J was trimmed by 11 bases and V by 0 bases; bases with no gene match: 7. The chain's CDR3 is CASSQDRGQGWKLFF. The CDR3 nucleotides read TGCGCCAGCAGCCAAGATCGGGGACAGGGATGGAAACTGTTTTTT.

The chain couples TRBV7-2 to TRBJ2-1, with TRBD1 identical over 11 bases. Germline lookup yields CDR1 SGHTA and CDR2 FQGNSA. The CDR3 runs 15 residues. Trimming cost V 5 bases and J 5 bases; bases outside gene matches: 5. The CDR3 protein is CASSRTGGKNNEQFF. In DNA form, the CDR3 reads TGTGCCAGCAGCCGGACAGGGGGCAAAAACAATGAGCAGTTCTTC.

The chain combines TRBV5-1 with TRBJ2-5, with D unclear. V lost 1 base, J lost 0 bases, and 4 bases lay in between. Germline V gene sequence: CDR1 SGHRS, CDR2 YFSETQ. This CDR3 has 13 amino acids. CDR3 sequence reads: CASSLSDQETQYF. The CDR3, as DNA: TGCGCCAGCAGCTTGTCGGACCAAGAGACCCAGTACTTC.

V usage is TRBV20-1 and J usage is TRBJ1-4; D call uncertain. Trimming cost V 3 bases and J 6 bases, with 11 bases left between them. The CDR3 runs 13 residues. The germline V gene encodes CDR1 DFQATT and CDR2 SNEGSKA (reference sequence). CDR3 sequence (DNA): TGCAGTGCTAGGTGGCTACGGGATGAAAAACTGTTTTTT. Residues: CSARWLRDEKLFF.

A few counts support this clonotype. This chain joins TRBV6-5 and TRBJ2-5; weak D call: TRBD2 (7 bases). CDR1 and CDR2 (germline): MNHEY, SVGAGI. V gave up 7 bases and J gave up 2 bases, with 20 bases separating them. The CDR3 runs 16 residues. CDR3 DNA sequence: TGTGCCAGCAACCGGGGGGCTAGCGGACTACAAGAGACCCAGTACTTC. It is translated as CASNRGASGLQETQYF.

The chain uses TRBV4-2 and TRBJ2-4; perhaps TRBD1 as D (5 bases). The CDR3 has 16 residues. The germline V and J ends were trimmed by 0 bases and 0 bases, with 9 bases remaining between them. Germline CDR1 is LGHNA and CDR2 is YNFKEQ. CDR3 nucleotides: TGTGCCAGCAGCCAAGACACAGGCCTAGCCAAAAACATTCAGTACTTC. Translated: CASSQDTGLAKNIQYF.

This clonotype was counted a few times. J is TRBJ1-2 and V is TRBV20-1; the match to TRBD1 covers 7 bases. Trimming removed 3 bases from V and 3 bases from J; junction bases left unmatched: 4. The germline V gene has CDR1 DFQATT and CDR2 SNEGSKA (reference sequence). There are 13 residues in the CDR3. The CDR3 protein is CSARWQGDYGYTF. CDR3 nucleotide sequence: TGCAGTGCTAGGTGGCAGGGGGACTATGGCTACACCTTC.

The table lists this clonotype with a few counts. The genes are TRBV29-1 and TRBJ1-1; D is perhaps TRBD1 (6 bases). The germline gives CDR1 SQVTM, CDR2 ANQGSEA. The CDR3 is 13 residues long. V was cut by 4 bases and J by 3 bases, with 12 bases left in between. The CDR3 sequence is CSVGMEGDTEAFF. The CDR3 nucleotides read TGCAGCGTTGGGATGGAGGGGGACACTGAAGCTTTCTTT.

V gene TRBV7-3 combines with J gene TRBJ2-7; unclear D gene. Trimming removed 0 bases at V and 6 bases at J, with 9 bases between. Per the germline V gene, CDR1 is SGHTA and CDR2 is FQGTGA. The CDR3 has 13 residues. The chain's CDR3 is CASSLTSRGEQYF. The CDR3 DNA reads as TGTGCCAGCAGCTTAACTTCGAGAGGCGAGCAGTACTTC.

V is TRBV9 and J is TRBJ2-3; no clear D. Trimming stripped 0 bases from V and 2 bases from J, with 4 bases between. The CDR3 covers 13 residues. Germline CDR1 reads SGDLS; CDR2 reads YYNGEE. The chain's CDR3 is CASSVAFTDTQYF. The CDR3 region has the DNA TGTGCCAGCAGCGTAGCTTTCACAGATACGCAGTATTTT.

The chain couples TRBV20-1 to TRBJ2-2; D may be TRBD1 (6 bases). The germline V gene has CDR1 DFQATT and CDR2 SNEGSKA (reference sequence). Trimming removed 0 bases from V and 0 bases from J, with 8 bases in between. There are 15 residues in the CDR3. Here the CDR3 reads CSARDRGANTGELFF. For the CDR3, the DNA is TGCAGTGCTAGAGACAGGGGTGCGAACACCGGGGAGCTGTTTTTT.

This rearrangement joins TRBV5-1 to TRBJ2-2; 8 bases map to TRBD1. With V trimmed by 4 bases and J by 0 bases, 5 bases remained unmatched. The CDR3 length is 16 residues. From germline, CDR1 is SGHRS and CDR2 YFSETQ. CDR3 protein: CASSPDRDSNTGELFF. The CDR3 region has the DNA TGCGCCAGCAGCCCGGACAGGGATTCGAACACCGGGGAGCTGTTTTTT.

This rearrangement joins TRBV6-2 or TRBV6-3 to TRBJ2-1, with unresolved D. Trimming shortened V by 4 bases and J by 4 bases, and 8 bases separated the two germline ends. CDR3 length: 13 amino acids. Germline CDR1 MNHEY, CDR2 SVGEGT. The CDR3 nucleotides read TGTGCCAGCAGTTCGATGAAATACAATGAGCAGTTCTTC. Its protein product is CASSSMKYNEQFF.

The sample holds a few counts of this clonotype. As DNA, the CDR3 is TGTGCCAGCAGTCACCGGACAACTACCCAAGAGACCCAGTACTTC. This sequence encodes CASSHRTTTQETQYF. The rearrangement links TRBV27 to TRBJ2-5; tentatively, D is TRBD1 (5 bases). The V end lost 5 bases, the J end lost 1 base, and 14 bases lay between the germline ends. CDR1 and CDR2 from the germline V gene are MNHEY and SMNVEV (reference sequence). The CDR3 length is 15 residues.

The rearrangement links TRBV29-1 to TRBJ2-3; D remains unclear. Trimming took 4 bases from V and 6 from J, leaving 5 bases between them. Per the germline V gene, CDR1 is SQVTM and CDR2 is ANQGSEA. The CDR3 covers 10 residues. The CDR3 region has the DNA TGCAGCGTTGGACCGGATACGCAGTATTTT. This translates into CSVGPDTQYF.

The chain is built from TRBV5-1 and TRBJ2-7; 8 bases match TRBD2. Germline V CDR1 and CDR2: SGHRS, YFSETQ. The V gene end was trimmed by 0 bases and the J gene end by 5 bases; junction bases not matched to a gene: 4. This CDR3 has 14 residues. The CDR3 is CASSLVSGSHEQYF. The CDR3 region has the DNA TGCGCCAGCAGCTTGGTAAGCGGGAGCCACGAGCAGTACTTC.

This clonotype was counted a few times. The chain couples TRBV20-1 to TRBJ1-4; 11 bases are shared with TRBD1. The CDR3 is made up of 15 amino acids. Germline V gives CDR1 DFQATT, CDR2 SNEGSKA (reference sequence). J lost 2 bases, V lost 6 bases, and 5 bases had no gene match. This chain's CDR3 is CSARTGGGTNEKLFF. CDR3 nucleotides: TGCAGTGCAAGGACAGGGGGCGGTACTAATGAAAAACTGTTTTTT.

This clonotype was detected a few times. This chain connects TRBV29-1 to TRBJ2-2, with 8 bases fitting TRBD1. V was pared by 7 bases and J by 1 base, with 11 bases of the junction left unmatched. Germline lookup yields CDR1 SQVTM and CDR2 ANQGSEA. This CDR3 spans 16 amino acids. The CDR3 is CSAPTPGGENTGELFF. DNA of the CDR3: TGCAGCGCCCCGACCCCAGGGGGCGAGAACACCGGGGAGCTGTTTTTT.

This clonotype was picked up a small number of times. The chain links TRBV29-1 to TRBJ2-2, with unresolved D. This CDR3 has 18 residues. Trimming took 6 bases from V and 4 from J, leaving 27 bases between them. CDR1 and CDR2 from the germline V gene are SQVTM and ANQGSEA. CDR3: CSVDLFGSKGSSTGELFF. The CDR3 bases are TGCAGCGTCGACCTGTTCGGGTCGAAAGGGTCGAGCACCGGGGAGCTGTTTTTT.

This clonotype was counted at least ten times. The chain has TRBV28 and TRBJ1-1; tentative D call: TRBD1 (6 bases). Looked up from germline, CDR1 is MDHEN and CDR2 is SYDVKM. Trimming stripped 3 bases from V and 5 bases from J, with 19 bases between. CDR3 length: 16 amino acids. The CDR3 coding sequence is TGTGCCAGCAGTTTTTTCCGACGCAGGGGTGGTACTGAAGCTTTCTTT. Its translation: CASSFFRRRGGTEAFF.

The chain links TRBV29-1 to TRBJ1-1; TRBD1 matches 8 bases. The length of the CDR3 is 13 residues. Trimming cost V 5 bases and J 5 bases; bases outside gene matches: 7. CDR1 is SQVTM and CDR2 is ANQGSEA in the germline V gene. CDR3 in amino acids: CSVSYRGSTEAFF. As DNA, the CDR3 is TGCAGCGTTAGTTACAGGGGGAGTACTGAAGCTTTCTTT.

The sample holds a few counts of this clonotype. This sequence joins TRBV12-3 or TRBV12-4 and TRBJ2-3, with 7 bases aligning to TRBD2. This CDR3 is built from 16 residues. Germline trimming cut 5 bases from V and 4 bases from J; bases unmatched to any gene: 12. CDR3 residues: CASSPLAGGTSDTQYF. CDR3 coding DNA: TGTGCCAGCAGTCCCTTAGCGGGCGGTACTTCAGATACGCAGTATTTT.

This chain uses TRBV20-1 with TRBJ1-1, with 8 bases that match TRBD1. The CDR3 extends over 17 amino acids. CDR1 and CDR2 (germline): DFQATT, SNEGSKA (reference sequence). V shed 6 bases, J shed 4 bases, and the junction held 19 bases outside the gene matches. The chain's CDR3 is CSALPPGGSFPSTEAFF. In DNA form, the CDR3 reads TGCAGTGCCTTGCCCCCAGGGGGCTCCTTTCCAAGCACTGAAGCTTTCTTT.

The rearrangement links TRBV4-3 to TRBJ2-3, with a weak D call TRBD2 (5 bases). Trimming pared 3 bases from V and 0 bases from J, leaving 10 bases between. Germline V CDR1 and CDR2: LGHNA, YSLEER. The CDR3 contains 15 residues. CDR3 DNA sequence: TGCGCCAGCAGCCAGTGGCGGGCCAGCACAGATACGCAGTATTTT. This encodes CASSQWRASTDTQYF.

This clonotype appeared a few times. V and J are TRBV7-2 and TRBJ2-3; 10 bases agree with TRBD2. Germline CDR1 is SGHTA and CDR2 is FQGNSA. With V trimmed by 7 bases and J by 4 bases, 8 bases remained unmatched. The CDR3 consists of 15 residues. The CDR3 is CASKGSGRAPDTQYF. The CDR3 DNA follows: TGTGCCAGCAAAGGCAGCGGGAGGGCCCCAGATACGCAGTATTTT.

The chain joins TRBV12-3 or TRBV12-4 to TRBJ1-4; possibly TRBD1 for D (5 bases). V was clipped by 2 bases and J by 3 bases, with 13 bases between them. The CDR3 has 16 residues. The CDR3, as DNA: TGTGCCAGCAGTTTATCCCTCGGGGCAGCTAATGAAAAACTGTTTTTT. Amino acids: CASSLSLGAANEKLFF.

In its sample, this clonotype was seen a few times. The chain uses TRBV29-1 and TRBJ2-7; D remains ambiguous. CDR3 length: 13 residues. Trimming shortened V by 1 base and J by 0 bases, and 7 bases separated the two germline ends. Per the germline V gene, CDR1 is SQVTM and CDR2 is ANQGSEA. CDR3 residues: CSVEGTFSYEQYF. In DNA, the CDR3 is TGCAGCGTTGAAGGTACCTTCTCCTACGAGCAGTACTTC.